The 26 T cell receptor beta chains below all came from one sample that was sequenced in a study of T cell changes during pregnancy in multiple sclerosis. TCRdb's table, derived via immunoSEQ multiplex PCR, lists solely in-frame clones and lacks some. The sample yields approximately 50,000 clones, about nine tenths seen once. The starting material was CD8+ T cells from peripheral blood mononuclear cells, obtained after pregnancy. All receptors come from a female donor with multiple sclerosis, enrolled in a pregnancy study.

The chain combines TRBV6-5 with TRBJ1-2; 8 bases agree with TRBD1. CDR1 and CDR2 (germline): MNHEY, SVGAGI. V shed 6 bases, J shed 2 bases, and the junction held 2 bases outside the gene matches. The CDR3 sequence is 13 residues long. The CDR3 DNA follows: TGTGCCAGCAGGACAGGGGACAACTATGGCTACACCTTC. Translation: CASRTGDNYGYTF.

The V gene is TRBV6-5, the J gene TRBJ1-1; the D gene is possibly TRBD1 (5 bases). V was clipped by 7 bases and J by 4 bases, with 16 bases between them. Germline CDR1 is MNHEY and CDR2 is SVGAGI. The CDR3 sequence is 14 residues long. Here the CDR3 DNA reads TGTGCCAGCACCCTAGGGATAGGGGCCACTGAAGCTTTCTTT. It codes for CASTLGIGATEAFF.

J is TRBJ1-1 and V is TRBV6-5, with TRBD1 matching over 8 bases. V gave up 6 bases and J gave up 6 bases; unmatched junction bases: 9. This CDR3 has 14 amino acids. Germline loops: CDR1 MNHEY, CDR2 SVGAGI. The chain's CDR3 is CASRGTGGSAEAFF. The CDR3 DNA reads TGTGCCAGCAGAGGAACAGGGGGGAGCGCTGAAGCTTTCTTT.

The V gene is TRBV10-2, the J gene TRBJ2-5, with 9 bases aligning to TRBD1. V shed 7 bases, J shed 2 bases, and the junction held 2 bases outside the gene matches. The CDR3 runs 13 residues. The germline CDR1 and CDR2 sequences are WSHSY and SAAADI. CDR3 in DNA: TGCGCCAGCATGGGACAGGGTCAAGAGACCCAGTACTTC. Amino acid sequence: CASMGQGQETQYF.

Here the CDR3 reads CAERQGAGGELFF. In nucleotides, the CDR3 is TGTGCCGAAAGACAGGGGGCAGGCGGGGAGCTGTTTTTT. The chain couples TRBV11-2 to TRBJ2-2, with 10 bases lining up with TRBD1. CDR1 is SGHAT and CDR2 is FQNNGV in the germline V gene. V lost 11 bases and J lost 7; bases outside the gene matches: 7. This CDR3 region has 13 residues.

The chain is built from TRBV13 and TRBJ2-1; D possibly corresponds to TRBD2 (5 bases). The CDR3 is made up of 16 amino acids. V was shortened by 4 bases and J by 2 bases, with 15 bases between the two germline ends. Germline V gives CDR1 PRHDT, CDR2 FYEKMQ (reference sequence). The CDR3 DNA reads as TGTGCCAGCAGCTCTAGTGGGGAGCAGCCCTACAATGAGCAGTTCTTC. As protein: CASSSSGEQPYNEQFF.

This sequence joins TRBV5-6 and TRBJ2-3; 11 bases align to TRBD2. Germline assignment: CDR1 SGHDT and CDR2 YYEEEE. The CDR3 contains 15 residues. V lost 2 bases and J lost 4; bases outside the gene matches: 3. For the CDR3, the DNA is TGTGCCAGCAGCTTACTAGCGGGGGCCCCAGATACGCAGTATTTT. Its protein is CASSLLAGAPDTQYF.

The rearrangement joins TRBV6-5 to TRBJ1-1; TRBD1 aligns across 7 bases. The length of the CDR3 is 12 residues. V dropped 8 bases and J dropped 1; count of bases not matched to a gene: 1. The germline V gene encodes CDR1 MNHEY and CDR2 SVGAGI. CDR3 sequence: CASEGANTEAFF. The CDR3 region has the DNA TGTGCCAGCGAGGGGGCGAACACTGAAGCTTTCTTT.

The chain has TRBV7-8 and TRBJ1-1; possible D gene TRBD1, 6 bases. The CDR3 covers 18 residues. Trimming removed 5 bases from V and 1 base from J, with 23 bases in between. Germline V lookup: CDR1 SGHVS, CDR2 FQNEAQ. The CDR3 region is CASSPEAPWTARNTEAFF. The CDR3 nucleotides read TGTGCCAGCAGCCCCGAAGCCCCCTGGACAGCCCGGAACACTGAAGCTTTCTTT.

As concerns this clone: The germline gene is not matched at one end of the junction; a read error may be the cause. The chain carries TRBV29-1 and TRBJ1-2, with D hard to call. Germline-derived CDR1 and CDR2 are SQVTM and ANQGSEA. The CDR3 length is 14 residues. The DNA of the CDR3 is TGCAGCGCTGAAGGAACGGGGAGATACTATGGCTACACCTTC. Its translation is CSAEGTGRYYGYTF.

The CDR3 coding sequence is TGTGCCAGCAGTTTACGGGGTGACTATGGCTACACCTTC. This sequence encodes CASSLRGDYGYTF. The V gene is TRBV27, the J gene TRBJ1-2; no definite D call. Between the trimmed V and J ends, which lost 2 bases and 3 bases, there was a span of 7 bases. The CDR3 contains 13 residues. CDR1 MNHEY and CDR2 SMNVEV come from the germline V gene (reference sequence).

V and J are TRBV6-1 and TRBJ1-2, with 8 bases fitting TRBD1. This CDR3 comprises 14 residues. Looked up from germline, CDR1 is MNHNS and CDR2 is SASEGT. V trimming: 3 bases; J trimming: 4 bases; junction bases outside the gene matches: 4. CDR3 coding DNA: TGTGCCAGCAGTGAGTCCGGGACAGGCTATGGCTACACCTTC. Its translation: CASSESGTGYGYTF.

This rearrangement joins TRBV7-9 to TRBJ2-2; D is perhaps TRBD2 (5 bases). This CDR3 comprises 14 residues. Germline V gives CDR1 SEHNR, CDR2 FQNEAQ (reference sequence). Trimming took off 1 base at V and 5 bases at J, with 8 bases between the two ends. In nucleotides, the CDR3 is TGTGCCAGCAGCTTAGTATCGGGAACCGGGGAGCTGTTTTTT. It is translated as CASSLVSGTGELFF.

The gene calls are TRBV11-1 and TRBJ2-2; TRBD1 aligns across 9 bases. V lost 1 base and J lost 7; bases outside the gene matches: 1. The length of the CDR3 is 14 residues. The germline V gene has CDR1 SGHAT and CDR2 FQDESV (reference sequence). The CDR3 DNA sequence: TGTGCCAGCAGCTTAGGGACAGGGGTCGGGGAGCTGTTTTTT. Translation: CASSLGTGVGELFF. The variable domain in full, with the rest retrieved from reference TRBV11-1 and TRBJ2-2, is EAEVAQSPRYKITEKSQAVAFWCDPISGHATLYWYRQILGQGPELLVQFQDESVVDDSQLPKDRFSAERLKGVDSTLKIQPAELGDSAMYLCASSLGTGVGELFFGEGSRLTVL.

The count of this clone is one. This chain connects TRBV15 to TRBJ2-4; 7 nucleotides line up with TRBD1. J gave up 3 bases and V 0 bases, and 5 bases lay outside the gene matches. This CDR3 is built from 16 residues. Per germline, CDR1 LNHNV and CDR2 YYDKDF (reference sequence). As DNA, the CDR3 is TGTGCCACCAGCAGAGAAGCACAGGGGAACAAAAACATTCAGTACTTC. Its translation is CATSREAQGNKNIQYF. The full variable domain, rest sourced from reference TRBV15 and TRBJ2-4, is DAMVIQNPRYQVTQFGKPVTLSCSQTLNHNVMYWYQQKSSQAPKLLFHYYDKDFNNEADTPDNFQSRRPNTSFCFLDIRSPGLGDTAMYLCATSREAQGNKNIQYFGAGTRLSVL.

The rearrangement joins TRBV29-1 to TRBJ2-7, with TRBD2 identical over 7 bases. V gave up 6 bases and J gave up 2 bases; unmatched junction bases: 13. The CDR3 has 15 amino acids. The germline V gene has CDR1 SQVTM and CDR2 ANQGSEA. The CDR3: CSVQGTPGGAYEQYF. DNA of the CDR3: TGCAGCGTCCAGGGAACACCTGGGGGGGCCTACGAGCAGTACTTC.

J is TRBJ2-5 and V is TRBV6-5; 8 nucleotides agree with TRBD1. The germline V gene encodes CDR1 MNHEY and CDR2 SVGAGI. The ends lost 1 base at V and 4 bases at J; junction bases unmatched: 2. This CDR3 is 14 amino acids long. The CDR3 DNA is TGTGCCAGCAGTTACTTAGGGACAGGAGAGACCCAGTACTTC. Translating gives CASSYLGTGETQYF.

A word on this clone: The sample contains more than one DNA sequence encoding this CDR3. The chain couples TRBV7-3 to TRBJ2-1; D call uncertain. CDR3 length: 12 amino acids. Trimming stripped 2 bases from V and 9 bases from J, with 8 bases between. The germline V gene has CDR1 SGHTA and CDR2 FQGTGA. In nucleotides, the CDR3 is TGTGCCAGCAGCTTATCTCCGGGTGAGCAGTTCTTC. It specifies CASSLSPGEQFF.

This chain uses TRBV6-1 with TRBJ1-6, with 9 bases lining up with TRBD1. With V trimmed by 3 bases and J by 10 bases, 7 bases remained unmatched. Germline loops: CDR1 MNHNS, CDR2 SASEGT. The CDR3 spans 15 residues. The CDR3 bases are TGTGCCAGCAGTGAGCTCCGGGACAGGGCCTCACCCCTCCACTTT. Translating it yields CASSELRDRASPLHF.

The gene calls are TRBV9 and TRBJ1-5; D ambiguous. Trimming cost V 2 bases and J 2 bases, with 11 bases left between them. This CDR3 is built from 15 residues. Per germline, CDR1 SGDLS and CDR2 YYNGEE. The CDR3 DNA follows: TGTGCCAGCAGCGTCTCCGACGAGGGCAATCAGCCCCAGCATTTT. Translation gives CASSVSDEGNQPQHF.

Only one count was recorded for this clone. The chain is built from TRBV6-5 and TRBJ2-1, with D possibly TRBD1 on 5 matching bases. The CDR3 is 13 residues long. Per germline, CDR1 MNHEY and CDR2 SVGAGI. Trimming stripped 4 bases from V and 6 bases from J, with 10 bases between. The chain's CDR3 is CASSFDSANEQFF. The CDR3 DNA follows: TGTGCCAGCAGTTTCGACAGCGCCAATGAGCAGTTCTTC.

The V and J genes are TRBV6-1 and TRBJ1-2, with TRBD1 as a possible D gene (6 bases). The V and J ends lost 10 bases and 0 bases respectively, with 12 bases between them. The germline CDR1 and CDR2 sequences are MNHNS and SASEGT. There are 13 residues in the CDR3. The CDR3 DNA reads TGTGCCATCTGGACAGAAACTAACTATGGCTACACCTTC. Amino acids: CAIWTETNYGYTF.

The CDR3 spells CASSAPRGGRETQYF. The CDR3 DNA reads as TGTGCCAGCAGCGCCCCTCGGGGGGGCAGGGAGACCCAGTACTTC. The rearrangement links TRBV9 to TRBJ2-5, with 8 bases lining up with TRBD2. The CDR3 is 15 amino acids. V was clipped by 3 bases and J by 5 bases; unmatched bases: 9. Germline V gene sequence: CDR1 SGDLS, CDR2 YYNGEE.

The rearrangement links TRBV6-1 to TRBJ1-5, with a tentative D call TRBD1 (6 bases). V dropped 2 bases and J dropped 4 bases, with 18 bases sitting between them. This CDR3 has 17 residues. CDR1 and CDR2 from the germline V gene are MNHNS and SASEGT. The CDR3 region is CASSEFRGGGTNQPQHF. DNA for the CDR3: TGTGCCAGCAGTGAATTCAGGGGTGGGGGAACGAATCAGCCCCAGCATTTT.

J is TRBJ2-7 and V is TRBV7-9; the match to TRBD1 covers 8 bases. This CDR3 comprises 13 residues. Germline V gene lookup returns CDR1 SEHNR and CDR2 FQNEAQ (reference sequence). Unmatched junction bases numbered 5, after V lost 6 bases and J lost 4 bases. The CDR3: CASRGDRGYEQYF. DNA for the CDR3: TGTGCCAGCAGGGGAGACAGGGGATACGAGCAGTACTTC.

This chain uses TRBV4-1 with TRBJ2-3; a weak D match, TRBD2 (7 bases). Germline CDR1 and CDR2: MGHRA and YSYEKL. Trimming removed 2 bases at V and 5 bases at J, with 14 bases between. The CDR3 covers 15 residues. For the CDR3, the DNA is TGCGCCAGCAGCCAATCCGCGGGGGCGGGAGATACGCAGTATTTT. Translated, it gives CASSQSAGAGDTQYF.